This T cell receptor beta chain is from a study of T cells in Graves' hyperthyroidism and ophthalmopathy. Study findings and constraints: Blood also contained most expanded thyroid clonotypes above 0.001.

Trimming shortened V by 0 bases and J by 3 bases, and 6 bases separated the two germline ends. CDR1 and CDR2 from the germline V gene are MNHEY and SVGAGI. CDR3 size: 13 residues. This clonotype has more than one count but fewer than ten. Its antigen is not known. Amplification of TCR beta CDR3 regions was performed using RNA transcripts as template. The TCR CDR3 was amplified in a first-round RT-PCR using the HTBI primer set. TCRdb re-analysed the multiplex PCR reads in MiXCR, keeping a single row per CDR3 protein. Of under 400,000 distinct CDR3 sequences listed, 20% to 25% are singletons. This sequence joins TRBV6-5 and TRBJ2-7; no firm D call. This TCR came from a middle-aged man with Graves' hyperthyroidism. Sequencing used blood. The CDR3 DNA reads TGTGCCAGCAGTTACTCAATCAACTACGAGCAGTACTTC. Protein: CASSYSINYEQYF.